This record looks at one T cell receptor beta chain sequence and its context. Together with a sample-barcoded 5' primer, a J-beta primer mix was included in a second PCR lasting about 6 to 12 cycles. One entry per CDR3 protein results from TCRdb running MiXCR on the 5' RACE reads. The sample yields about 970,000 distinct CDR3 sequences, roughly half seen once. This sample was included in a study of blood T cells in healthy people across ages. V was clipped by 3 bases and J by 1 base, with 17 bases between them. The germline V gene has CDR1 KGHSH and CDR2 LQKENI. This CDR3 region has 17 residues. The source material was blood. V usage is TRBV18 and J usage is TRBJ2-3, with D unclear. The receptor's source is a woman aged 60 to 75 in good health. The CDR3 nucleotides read TGTGCCAGCTCACCCAAACCAAACTCAAAGGGCACAGATACGCAGTATTTT. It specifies CASSPKPNSKGTDTQYF. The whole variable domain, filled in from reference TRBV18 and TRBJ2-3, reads NAGVMQNPRHLVRRRGQEARLRCSPMKGHSHVYWYRQLPEEGLKFMVYLQKENIIDESGMPKERFSAEFPKEGPSILRIQQVVRGDSAAYFCASSPKPNSKGTDTQYFGPGTRLTVL.